This T cell receptor beta chain was captured by sequencing in a study of CD8 T cells in Susac syndrome. On the study more broadly: The sequenced Susac syndrome patients comprised roughly 6 with active disease and roughly eight in remission.

Both CD4+ and CD8+ T cells were negatively isolated, and TEMRA cells underwent FACS enrichment. The V end was cut by 6 bases, the J end by 0 bases, with 12 bases between. This CDR3 spans 14 amino acids. Random hexamers were used to reverse transcribe the RNA input (about 0.5 to 1 ug). TCR beta CDR3 was amplified by immunoSEQ covering 54 Vbeta and 13 Jbeta. TCRdb analysed the immunoSEQ multiplex PCR reads with MiXCR anew, one entry per CDR3 protein. Of under 250,000 distinct CDR3 sequences listed, about 94% are singletons. The gene calls are TRBV12-3 or TRBV12-4 and TRBJ2-7; D is perhaps TRBD1 or TRBD2 (5 bases each). Input material: CD4+ T cells from PBMCs. The receptor's source is a human donor with Susac syndrome. The CDR3 region has the DNA TGTGCCAGCAGGTGGGACCCCAGCTCCTACGAGCAGTACTTC. It codes for CASRWDPSSYEQYF.